The present T cell receptor beta chain was sequenced within a study of blood T cell repertoires in COVID-19. Study summary: T cells, B-cell-depleted T cells, or PBMCs supplied cDNA or gDNA.

The authors' processing: Nucleated cell number was recorded as an estimate derived from reference gene primer amplification. Assay: immunoSEQ multiplex PCR; the TCRdb copy retains only in-frame clones and omits some. D and trimming were read from the DNA, whereas the V and J calls and clone size are those reported in that table. The table has about 480,000 clones, roughly nine tenths seen once. Germline V gene lookup returns CDR1 LGHDT and CDR2 YNNKEL (reference sequence). The length of the CDR3 is 16 residues. V was trimmed by 0 bases and J by 2 bases, leaving 13 bases between them. The rearrangement links TRBV3-1 (or the pseudogene TRBV3-2) to TRBJ2-5; D remains unclear. This clonotype was obtained from a woman aged 50 to 60 with COVID-19, enrolled during active disease. The sequencing input was peripheral blood. Here the CDR3 DNA reads TGTGCCAGCAGCCAAGAGGATAGCACAACTCAAGAGACCCAGTACTTC. Its protein product is CASSQEDSTTQETQYF.